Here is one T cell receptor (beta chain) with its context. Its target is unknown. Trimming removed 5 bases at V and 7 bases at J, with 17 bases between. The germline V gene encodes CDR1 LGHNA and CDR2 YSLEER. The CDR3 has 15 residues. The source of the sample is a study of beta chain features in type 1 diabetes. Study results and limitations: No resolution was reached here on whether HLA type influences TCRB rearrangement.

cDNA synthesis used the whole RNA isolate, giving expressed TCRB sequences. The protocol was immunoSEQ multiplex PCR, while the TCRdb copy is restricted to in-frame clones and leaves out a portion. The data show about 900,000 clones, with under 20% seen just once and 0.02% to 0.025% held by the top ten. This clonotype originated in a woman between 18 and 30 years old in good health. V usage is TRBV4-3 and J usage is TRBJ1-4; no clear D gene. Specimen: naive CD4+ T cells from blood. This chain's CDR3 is CASSLQIGSGEKLFF. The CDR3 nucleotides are TGCGCCAGCAGCTTACAAATAGGGTCGGGTGAAAAACTGTTTTTT.